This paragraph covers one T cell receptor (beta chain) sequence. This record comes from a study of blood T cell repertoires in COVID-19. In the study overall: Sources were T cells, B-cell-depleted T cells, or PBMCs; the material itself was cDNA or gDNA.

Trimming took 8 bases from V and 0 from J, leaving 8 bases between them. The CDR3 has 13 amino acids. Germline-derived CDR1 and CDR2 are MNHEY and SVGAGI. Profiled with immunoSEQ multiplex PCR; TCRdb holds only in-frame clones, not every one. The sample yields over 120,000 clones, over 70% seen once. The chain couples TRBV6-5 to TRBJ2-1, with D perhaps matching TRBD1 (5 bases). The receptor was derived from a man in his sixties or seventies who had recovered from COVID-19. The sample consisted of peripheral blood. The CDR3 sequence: CASGASSYNEQFF. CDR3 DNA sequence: TGTGCCAGCGGGGCAAGCTCCTACAATGAGCAGTTCTTC.